These 30 T cell receptor beta chains came from one sample sequenced in a study of blood T cells in healthy people across ages (dated by TCRdb to between 2014 and 2017). Libraries were made using 5' RACE. Sequencing relied on an Illumina HiSeq 2500. A second about 7 to 12 cycle PCR used a sample-barcoded 5' primer and a J-beta primer mix. Clones were called with MiXCR by TCRdb after fastp trimmed the public reads at Q25, and only in-frame beta chains were retained. Every CDR3 protein is listed once, alongside the most common genes and DNA of its rows. The sample records around 780,000 distinct CDR3 sequences, roughly three fifths of which are singletons. 25% to 30% of the sample is in the top ten clones. The sample taken for sequencing was blood. The source is a man aged 40-49 years in good health.

The V and J genes are TRBV5-1 and TRBJ1-1; 9 positions match TRBD1. The CDR3 runs to 17 residues. V dropped 0 bases and J dropped 3; count of bases not matched to a gene: 9. Germline V gene sequence: CDR1 SGHRS, CDR2 YFSETQ. The CDR3 coding sequence is TGCGCCAGCAGCTTGGGACAGGGGGGAGGGCGGTACACTGAAGCTTTCTTT. Translating gives CASSLGQGGGRYTEAFF.

V gene TRBV7-9 combines with J gene TRBJ2-5; 9 bases line up with TRBD1. Trimming at V came to 5 bases and at J to 4 bases, leaving 8 bases not matched to a gene. The germline gives CDR1 SEHNR, CDR2 FQNEAQ (reference sequence). CDR3 length: 15 amino acids. CDR3 loop: CASSQGTGKPETQYF. DNA for the CDR3: TGTGCCAGCAGCCAGGGGACAGGGAAACCAGAGACCCAGTACTTC.

This clonotype has a handful of counts. This chain uses TRBV29-1 with TRBJ2-7; tentatively, D is TRBD1 (6 bases). V was trimmed by 7 bases and J by 2 bases, leaving 21 bases between them. The CDR3 sequence is 15 residues long. Germline lookup yields CDR1 SQVTM and CDR2 ANQGSEA. CDR3 sequence: CSAQGLERGTYEQYF. In DNA, the CDR3 is TGCAGCGCTCAGGGGCTGGAGAGGGGCACCTACGAGCAGTACTTC.

This clonotype was seen only a few times. The chain couples TRBV5-1 to TRBJ2-3; D not certain. CDR3 size: 21 residues. The V gene's germline CDR1 is SGHRS and CDR2 YFSETQ. V was pared by 1 base and J by 2 bases, with 29 bases between. CDR3 protein: CASSLPNSSKHGVGNTDTQYF. As DNA, the CDR3 is TGCGCCAGCAGCTTGCCGAACTCCTCAAAACATGGGGTAGGAAACACAGATACGCAGTATTTT.

Details on this clonotype: Because it lacks the conserved phenylalanine or tryptophan at the end, this CDR3 is likely a read error. The rearrangement joins TRBV5-1 to TRBJ2-5; no clear D gene. The CDR3 length is 15 residues. CDR1 and CDR2 (germline): SGHRS, YFSETQ. The V gene lost 3 bases and the J gene lost 3 bases, with 15 bases spanning the gap. DNA of the CDR3: TGCGCCAGCAGCTGTGTACCTCCGGCGGAAGAGACCCAGTACTCC. Its protein product is CASSCVPPAEETQYS.

This sequence joins TRBV29-1 and TRBJ2-1; a weak D match, TRBD1 (6 bases). The length of the CDR3 is 16 residues. Germline-derived CDR1 and CDR2 are SQVTM and ANQGSEA. V dropped 8 bases and J dropped 6 bases, with 26 bases sitting between them. The CDR3 DNA is TGCAGCACTTCTCGAGGGGGTGGGGCTGGCTCCAATGAGCAGTTCTTC. This encodes CSTSRGGGAGSNEQFF.

The rearrangement joins TRBV12-3 or TRBV12-4 to TRBJ2-5, with D possibly TRBD1 on 5 matching bases. V lost 1 base and J 4 bases, leaving 10 bases between the germline ends. The CDR3 has 14 residues. The CDR3 is CASSLVQGPETQYF. The CDR3 DNA reads as TGTGCCAGCAGTTTAGTCCAGGGTCCAGAGACCCAGTACTTC.

J is TRBJ2-1 and V is TRBV4-1, with D unresolved. Germline V gene data show CDR1 as MGHRA and CDR2 as YSYEKL. V was trimmed by 4 bases and J by 5 bases, leaving 12 bases between them. The CDR3 runs 14 residues. The CDR3, as DNA: TGCGCCAGCAGCCTAAATGACCCTGACAATGAGCAGTTCTTC. It encodes CASSLNDPDNEQFF.

This chain joins TRBV4-3 and TRBJ2-1; no firm D call. Germline-derived CDR1 and CDR2 are LGHNA and YSLEER. V lost 0 bases and J lost 4, with 13 bases in between. The CDR3 contains 16 residues. The CDR3 is CASSQERNVIYNEQFF. In DNA form, the CDR3 reads TGCGCCAGCAGCCAAGAACGGAACGTGATTTACAATGAGCAGTTCTTC.

This clonotype was observed a few times. The chain combines TRBV7-2 with TRBJ1-5; no clear D. Trimming shortened V by 0 bases and J by 4 bases, and 10 bases separated the two germline ends. This CDR3 has 15 amino acids. CDR1 is SGHTA and CDR2 is FQGNSA in the germline V gene. CDR3 sequence: CASSLASANNQPQHF. CDR3 bases: TGTGCCAGCAGCTTAGCGTCGGCAAATAATCAGCCCCAGCATTTT.

The V call is TRBV6-1, the J call TRBJ2-4; TRBD1 matches 7 bases. The closer fit of TRBJ2-7 to the DNA end suggests the J call may be wrong. This CDR3 has 15 residues. The V gene's germline CDR1 is MNHNS and CDR2 SASEGT. The CDR3 bases are TGTGCCAGCAGTGTCGAGGGGGCGAGGTCCTACGAGCAGTACTTC. It encodes CASSVEGARSYEQYF.

V gene TRBV18 combines with J gene TRBJ2-1; TRBD2 aligns across 11 bases. Germline CDR1 KGHSH, CDR2 LQKENI. Trimming took 5 bases from V and 12 from J; bases not matched to a gene: 15. This CDR3 has 16 amino acids. The CDR3 nucleotides are TGTGCCAGCTCAGTCGTCGATAGCGGGGGGGCCTCCGGGCAGTTCTTC. The encoded protein is CASSVVDSGGASGQFF.

This clonotype has just a few counts. This chain connects TRBV7-9 to TRBJ2-7; D call uncertain. Trimming shortened V by 0 bases and J by 0 bases, and 6 bases separated the two germline ends. Looked up from germline, CDR1 is SEHNR and CDR2 is FQNEAQ (reference sequence). The CDR3 contains 14 residues. The CDR3 reads CASSLAIDSYEQYF. The CDR3 DNA reads as TGTGCCAGCAGCTTAGCTATAGACTCCTACGAGCAGTACTTC.

The chain employs TRBV7-9 and TRBJ2-4; D remains unclear. Trimming removed 2 bases from V and 0 bases from J, with 11 bases in between. Germline assignment: CDR1 SEHNR and CDR2 FQNEAQ (reference sequence). This CDR3 comprises 16 residues. The CDR3 loop reads CASSLSGGGAKNIQYF. The CDR3 DNA follows: TGTGCCAGCAGCTTATCTGGCGGTGGAGCCAAAAACATTCAGTACTTC.

The CDR3 DNA sequence: TGTGCCAGCAGTCTCGGGACTAGCGGGAAGTACAATGAGCAGTTCTTC. It yields the protein CASSLGTSGKYNEQFF. The chain is built from TRBV28 and TRBJ2-1, with 13 bases that match TRBD2. Germline V gives CDR1 MDHEN, CDR2 SYDVKM. After removal of 5 bases from V and 4 bases from J, the junction contained 5 bases not matched to a gene. The CDR3 is 16 amino acids.

The chain combines TRBV6-1 with TRBJ2-7; 10 bases are a match to TRBD2. V dropped 7 bases and J dropped 4; count of bases not matched to a gene: 7. Looked up from germline, CDR1 is MNHNS and CDR2 is SASEGT. The CDR3 is 14 amino acids. CDR3 coding DNA: TGTGCCAGCATATCAGCGGGGGGGATTTACGAGCAGTACTTC. It codes for CASISAGGIYEQYF.

The V gene is TRBV7-2, the J gene TRBJ1-3; D remains ambiguous. The CDR3 is 15 amino acids. The V end lost 1 base, the J end lost 4 bases, and 11 bases lay between the germline ends. Germline lookup yields CDR1 SGHTA and CDR2 FQGNSA. The CDR3 nucleotides are TGTGCCAGCAGCTTAGTGACGGGGTCCGGAAACACCATATATTTT. This gives the protein CASSLVTGSGNTIYF.

The gene calls are TRBV5-1 and TRBJ1-5; the D gene is possibly TRBD1 (6 bases). Germline V gene data show CDR1 as SGHRS and CDR2 as YFSETQ. This CDR3 region has 15 residues. Between the trimmed V and J ends, which lost 2 bases and 5 bases, there was a span of 14 bases. CDR3 nucleotide sequence: TGCGCCAGCAGCTTACAGGGCGGCATGGATCAGCCCCAGCATTTT. Residues: CASSLQGGMDQPQHF.

V is TRBV3-1 and J is TRBJ2-2; D might be TRBD1 or TRBD2, each matching 6 bases. Deletions cut 6 bases from V and 4 bases from J, with 21 bases between. CDR3 length equals 17 residues. Germline-derived CDR1 and CDR2 are LGHDT and YNNKEL (reference sequence). DNA of the CDR3: TGTGCCAGCAGTCGGGATTGGAGGGGGACGAGCACCGGGGAGCTGTTTTTT. Its protein product is CASSRDWRGTSTGELFF.

A few counts support this clonotype. The chain has TRBV6-6 and TRBJ2-5, with D possibly being TRBD1 (5 bases). Trimming pared 0 bases from V and 11 bases from J, leaving 19 bases between. Germline values: CDR1 MNHNY, CDR2 SVGAGI (reference sequence). This CDR3 has 15 amino acids. CDR3 sequence (DNA): TGTGCCAGCAGTTACTCCCCGGACATAGCTCCGGAGCAGTACTTC. It is translated as CASSYSPDIAPEQYF.

CDR3 bases: TGTGCCAGCAGCCCAGCATACGGGGGAAAAGATACGCAGTATTTT. Protein sequence: CASSPAYGGKDTQYF. The chain joins TRBV13 to TRBJ2-3; D is perhaps TRBD2 (6 bases). Germline V lookup: CDR1 PRHDT, CDR2 FYEKMQ (reference sequence). This CDR3 has 15 amino acids. Trimming removed 5 bases at V and 5 bases at J, with 17 bases between.

The gene calls are TRBV27 and TRBJ1-2, with no clear D. Germline V gene sequence: CDR1 MNHEY, CDR2 SMNVEV (reference sequence). The CDR3 extends over 14 amino acids. Trimming shortened V by 4 bases and J by 2 bases, and 11 bases separated the two germline ends. The CDR3 sequence is CASSYVSGNYGYTF. Written as DNA, the CDR3 is TGTGCCAGCAGTTACGTATCGGGGAACTATGGCTACACCTTC.

The chain couples TRBV12-3 or TRBV12-4 to TRBJ2-3; 7 nucleotides agree with TRBD2. The CDR3 sequence is 16 residues long. Germline trimming cut 3 bases from V and 5 bases from J; bases unmatched to any gene: 11. In nucleotides, the CDR3 is TGTGCCAGCAGTTTGGGTGAGGGCGGGAGAAAAGATACGCAGTATTTT. Translated: CASSLGEGGRKDTQYF.

This chain uses TRBV5-1 with TRBJ2-7; no firm D call. CDR1 SGHRS and CDR2 YFSETQ come from the germline V gene. Trimming took 6 bases from V and 3 from J, leaving 13 bases between them. The CDR3 is 13 residues long. The CDR3 here is CASTPEINYEQYF. The CDR3 nucleotides are TGCGCCAGCACTCCAGAAATCAACTACGAGCAGTACTTC.

This clonotype has a single count. This rearrangement joins TRBV7-3 to TRBJ2-1; no firm D call. The J call may be faulty, since TRBJ2-7 better matches the DNA end. Germline loops: CDR1 SGHTA, CDR2 FQGTGA. This CDR3 region has 16 residues. CDR3 bases: TGTGCCAGCAGCTTAGAGTCCGGAACCTCCTACAATGAGCAGTACTTC. Encoded protein: CASSLESGTSYNEQYF.

V and J are TRBV27 and TRBJ2-6; D possibly corresponds to TRBD1 (6 bases). The CDR3 totals 16 residues. The germline V and J ends were trimmed by 6 bases and 0 bases, with 12 bases remaining between them. Germline-derived CDR1 and CDR2 are MNHEY and SMNVEV (reference sequence). CDR3 DNA sequence: TGTGCCAGCAGCAACAGGGAACCCTCTGGGGCCAACGTCCTGACTTTC. This codes for CASSNREPSGANVLTF.

The V gene is TRBV4-1, the J gene TRBJ2-1; 8 bases are shared with TRBD1. From germline, CDR1 is MGHRA and CDR2 YSYEKL. The CDR3 consists of 16 residues. Trimming at V came to 4 bases and at J to 3 bases, leaving 8 bases not matched to a gene. DNA for the CDR3: TGCGCCAGCAGCCCCCCTGGCAGGGGGCTCTACAATGAGCAGTTCTTC. Amino acid sequence: CASSPPGRGLYNEQFF.

The chain employs TRBV5-5 and TRBJ2-5, with 10 bases fitting TRBD2. The J call could be wrong; TRBJ2-7 is a better fit for the DNA end. This CDR3 region has 18 residues. The germline gives CDR1 SGHKS, CDR2 YYEKEE (reference sequence). CDR3 nucleotide sequence: TGTGCCAGCAGCTTGCGGCTAGCGGGAGATTCCCGCTGGAACGAGCAGTACTTC. Protein sequence: CASSLRLAGDSRWNEQYF.

This rearrangement joins TRBV20-1 to TRBJ2-1, with 9 bases matching TRBD1. V shed 0 bases, J shed 2 bases, and the junction held 2 bases outside the gene matches. This CDR3 has 15 residues. The germline V gene encodes CDR1 DFQATT and CDR2 SNEGSKA (reference sequence). In DNA form, the CDR3 reads TGCAGTGCTAGAGACCGGGACAGGGCCTACAATGAGCAGTTCTTC. This codes for CSARDRDRAYNEQFF.

V and J are TRBV15 and TRBJ2-7; 9 bases are shared with TRBD2. Per germline, CDR1 LNHNV and CDR2 YYDKDF (reference sequence). CDR3 length: 14 amino acids. Losses at the gene ends were 5 bases for V and 3 bases for J; bases not matched to a gene: 5. As DNA, the CDR3 is TGTGCCACCAGCTCTAGCGGGACTCTCTACGAGCAGTACTTC. It specifies CATSSSGTLYEQYF.